The T cell receptor (beta chain) under discussion was sequenced for a study of T cells in localized non-small cell lung cancer. Study-level results: Because researchers sequenced only one region of the tumor, heterogeneity is still possible. Higher T cell density in the blood was associated with longer overall survival, whereas higher adjacent-lung clonality associated with shorter survival. Across samples, adjacent lung featured a median roughly 50 of the top 100 tumor clones. Adjacent uninvolved lung tissue had the highest T cell clonality, exceeding tumor.

This clone was detected a few times. Its antigen is unidentified. Here immunoSEQ multiplex PCR was the method, and the copy in TCRdb shows in-frame clones only, minus some. The table lists around 4,400 clones, about 30% of them singletons. J gave up 2 bases and V 5 bases, and 3 bases lay outside the gene matches. Germline CDR1 SGHNT, CDR2 YENEEA. The CDR3 is 14 residues long. This chain connects TRBV11-3 to TRBJ2-7, with 10 bases identical to TRBD1. The receptor comes from a man aged 35-69 years with stage II lung adenocarcinoma. This specimen consisted of lung tumor tissue, obtained before any cancer treatment. The CDR3 sequence is CASSRGQGAYEQYF. CDR3 nucleotide sequence: TGTGCCAGCAGCCGAGGACAGGGGGCCTACGAGCAGTACTTC.